The 22 T cell receptor beta chains reported below all come from one sample, sequenced in a study of T cells after yellow fever vaccination. TCRdb analysed the 5' RACE reads with MiXCR anew, one entry per CDR3 protein. The table shows around 500,000 distinct CDR3 sequences, with just over 20% occurring only once. This specimen was PBMCs, taken roughly 23 days after the first yellow fever vaccination. The receptor set was obtained from a man aged 18 to 35 who received the YFV17D yellow fever vaccine.

V and J are TRBV2 and TRBJ2-5; the D is unclear. Trimming stripped 6 bases from V and 0 bases from J, with 5 bases between. The length of the CDR3 is 12 residues. CDR1 and CDR2 (germline): SNHLY, FYNNEI. The CDR3 sequence: CASRVYQETQYF. In DNA form, the CDR3 reads TGTGCCAGCAGGGTGTACCAAGAGACCCAGTACTTC.

The V and J genes are TRBV7-3 and TRBJ2-1; 12 bases agree with TRBD1. The CDR3 consists of 15 residues. Germline assignment: CDR1 SGHTA and CDR2 FQGTGA. J was trimmed by 8 bases and V by 5 bases; bases with no gene match: 7. The CDR3 protein is CASSRGQGAIDEQFF. As DNA, the CDR3 is TGTGCCAGCAGCAGGGGACAGGGGGCGATCGATGAGCAGTTCTTC. Complete variable domain (other parts from reference TRBV7-3 and TRBJ2-1): GAGVSQTPSNKVTEKGKYVELRCDPISGHTALYWYRQSLGQGPEFLIYFQGTGAADDSGLPNDRFFAVRPEGSVSTLKIQRTERGDSAVYLCASSRGQGAIDEQFFGPGTRLTVL.

This clonotype turned up a few times. The chain carries TRBV5-1 and TRBJ2-2; D gene ambiguous. Germline assignment: CDR1 SGHRS and CDR2 YFSETQ. CDR3 length: 14 amino acids. V was trimmed by 0 bases and J by 4 bases, leaving 7 bases between them. The CDR3 sequence is CASSLGAITGELFF. CDR3 bases: TGCGCCAGCAGCTTGGGGGCTATCACCGGGGAGCTGTTTTTT.

The J gene is TRBJ2-1, the V gene TRBV6-1; tentative D call: TRBD2 (6 bases). Germline CDR1 and CDR2: MNHNS and SASEGT. The germline V and J ends were trimmed by 7 bases and 7 bases, with 14 bases remaining between them. The CDR3 consists of 13 residues. CDR3 coding DNA: TGTGCCAGCACCGCGGACGCGGGAAATGAGCAGTTCTTC. Amino acid sequence: CASTADAGNEQFF.

Here the CDR3 DNA reads TGTGCCAGCACCAGGCGACAGGCCGGGGGCAATTCACCCCTCCACTTT. Translation: CASTRRQAGGNSPLHF. The chain couples TRBV7-2 to TRBJ1-6, with D possibly TRBD1 on 6 matching bases. The germline CDR1 and CDR2 sequences are SGHTA and FQGNSA. The length of the CDR3 is 16 residues. Trimming cost V 7 bases and J 7 bases, with 20 bases left between them.

With regard to this clonotype: One end of the junction does not line up with germline, which may come from a read error. The chain has TRBV6-1 and TRBJ1-1; possible D gene TRBD1, 5 bases. Germline lookup yields CDR1 MNHNS and CDR2 SASEGT. The CDR3 consists of 13 residues. The CDR3 DNA is TGTGCCTCGAGGCAGACAGCGGGCGCTGAAGTTTTCTTT. It specifies CASRQTAGAEVFF.

This chain links TRBV18 with TRBJ1-3, with D perhaps matching TRBD1 (5 bases). The CDR3 covers 16 residues. Germline V gives CDR1 KGHSH, CDR2 LQKENI. V was trimmed by 1 base and J by 0 bases, leaving 10 bases between them. DNA for the CDR3: TGTGCCAGCTCACCACGGCCCGACAGCTCTGGAAACACCATATATTTT. Its translation is CASSPRPDSSGNTIYF.

The chain is built from TRBV7-6 and TRBJ2-3, with TRBD2 identical over 9 bases. V gave up 4 bases and J gave up 6 bases; unmatched junction bases: 14. There are 17 residues in the CDR3. The germline gives CDR1 SGHVS, CDR2 FNYEAQ. This CDR3 is CASSSPPSGGLQDTQYF. DNA for the CDR3: TGTGCCAGCAGCTCCCCCCCGAGCGGGGGGCTTCAGGATACGCAGTATTTT.

This clonotype was found once. V usage is TRBV4-1 and J usage is TRBJ2-5, with 7 positions matching TRBD1. The V and J ends lost 1 base and 5 bases, in that order; junction bases with no gene match: 16. The CDR3 has 18 residues. Germline lookup yields CDR1 MGHRA and CDR2 YSYEKL. CDR3 DNA sequence: TGCGCCAGCAGCCAAGGACTCGCTAGGGGGACAGCAGGGGAGACCCAGTACTTC. Encoded protein: CASSQGLARGTAGETQYF.

This clonotype was picked up a small number of times. The chain combines TRBV5-1 with TRBJ2-3; 11 positions agree with TRBD2. J lost 2 bases, V lost 4 bases, and 6 bases had no gene match. The CDR3 is made up of 16 amino acids. Germline CDR1 is SGHRS and CDR2 is YFSETQ. The CDR3 region has the DNA TGCGCCAGCAGCCCTAGCGGGGGGACCCTCACAGATACGCAGTATTTT. Amino acid sequence: CASSPSGGTLTDTQYF.

The chain carries TRBV3-1 and TRBJ2-7; D might be TRBD2 (5 bases). This CDR3 is built from 13 residues. V dropped 2 bases and J dropped 11 bases, with 16 bases sitting between them. Germline V CDR1 and CDR2: LGHDT, YNNKEL (reference sequence). The CDR3 DNA follows: TGTGCCAGCAGCCAAACCCTACGGGGTCAGGAGTACGTC. Translated: CASSQTLRGQEYV.

This clonotype was found a few times. The CDR3 region has the DNA TGTGCCAGCAGCTTAATCCCGGGGACAAGCTCCTACAATGAGCAGTTCTTC. It codes for CASSLIPGTSSYNEQFF. The V gene is TRBV7-3, the J gene TRBJ2-1; perhaps TRBD1 as D (6 bases). The germline V gene has CDR1 SGHTA and CDR2 FQGTGA. Trimming took 1 base from V and 0 from J, leaving 13 bases between them. This CDR3 is 17 amino acids long. The variable domain in full, with the rest retrieved from reference TRBV7-3 and TRBJ2-1, is GAGVSQTPSNKVTEKGKYVELRCDPISGHTALYWYRQSLGQGPEFLIYFQGTGAADDSGLPNDRFFAVRPEGSVSTLKIQRTERGDSAVYLCASSLIPGTSSYNEQFFGPGTRLTVL.

This clonotype was counted ten times or more. This chain joins TRBV7-2 and TRBJ2-7; unclear D gene. CDR1 is SGHTA, CDR2 FQGNSA, per germline. The CDR3 consists of 11 residues. V lost 3 bases and J lost 4, with 4 bases in between. CDR3 region: CASSFRYEQYF. In DNA, the CDR3 is TGTGCCAGCAGCTTCCGGTACGAGCAGTACTTC.

This clonotype was seen repeatedly, ten times or more. This rearrangement joins TRBV28 to TRBJ2-5, with 10 bases lining up with TRBD2. Germline trimming cut 5 bases from V and 5 bases from J; bases unmatched to any gene: 8. Germline V gene lookup returns CDR1 MDHEN and CDR2 SYDVKM. This CDR3 region has 15 residues. This CDR3 reads CASSRLAGGQETQYF. In DNA form, the CDR3 reads TGTGCCAGCAGTCGTTTAGCGGGGGGCCAGGAGACCCAGTACTTC.

This clonotype was picked up many times. The chain has TRBV5-4 and TRBJ2-3, with a tentative D call TRBD2 (6 bases). CDR3 length: 16 residues. Germline assignment: CDR1 SGHNT and CDR2 YYREEE (reference sequence). Trimming stripped 4 bases from V and 0 bases from J, with 15 bases between. The CDR3 reads CASSAGTDASTDTQYF. CDR3 DNA: TGTGCCAGCAGCGCGGGGACGGATGCTAGCACAGATACGCAGTATTTT.

The chain uses TRBV30 and TRBJ2-3; TRBD2 is a possible D gene (5 bases). The CDR3 consists of 13 residues. CDR1 and CDR2 (germline): GTSNPN, SVGIG (reference sequence). Trimming stripped 6 bases from V and 5 bases from J, with 15 bases between. The DNA of the CDR3 is TGTGCCTGTGTCGGGGTAACGGGAGATACGCAGTATTTT. Protein sequence: CACVGVTGDTQYF.

The rearrangement links TRBV20-1 to TRBJ2-7, with 12 bases aligning to TRBD2. Trimming at V came to 3 bases and at J to 6 bases, leaving 9 bases not matched to a gene. Per germline, CDR1 DFQATT and CDR2 SNEGSKA (reference sequence). CDR3 length equals 15 residues. The CDR3 is CSAREGLAGSPEQYV. CDR3 DNA sequence: TGCAGTGCTAGGGAAGGACTAGCGGGGTCACCCGAGCAGTACGTC.

This chain links TRBV6-2 or TRBV6-3 with TRBJ2-7; perhaps TRBD2 as D (7 bases). This CDR3 is built from 16 residues. CDR1 is MNHEY and CDR2 is SVGEGT in the germline V gene. V lost 2 bases to trimming and J lost 12 bases, with 26 bases between them. CDR3 sequence: CASSYGHMGGGHRWYF. The CDR3 DNA follows: TGTGCCAGCAGTTACGGCCATATGGGGGGGGGGCACCGTTGGTACTTC.

The chain couples TRBV24-1 to TRBJ1-6; D possibly corresponds to TRBD1 (6 bases). The ends were cut back, 9 bases at V and 10 bases at J, with 18 bases in the middle. CDR3 length: 14 residues. Germline V gene data show CDR1 as KGHDR and CDR2 as SFDVKD. Here the CDR3 DNA reads TGTGCCACCCAGGGTCGGGGGGCAGCGTCACCCCTCCACTTT. It is translated as CATQGRGAASPLHF.

J is TRBJ1-2 and V is TRBV18; D not resolved. V lost 3 bases and J lost 2, with 13 bases in between. Per the germline V gene, CDR1 is KGHSH and CDR2 is LQKENI. The CDR3 consists of 15 residues. The CDR3 here is CASSPLSPANYGYTF. CDR3 DNA: TGTGCCAGCTCACCGCTCTCCCCGGCCAACTATGGCTACACCTTC.

The chain recombines TRBV20-1 with TRBJ1-6; 7 bases match TRBD1. V was pared by 3 bases and J by 7 bases, with 6 bases of the junction left unmatched. This CDR3 spans 14 amino acids. The germline V gene has CDR1 DFQATT and CDR2 SNEGSKA (reference sequence). The CDR3, as DNA: TGCAGTGCTAGTAGGGCAGGGGGAAATTCACCCCTCCACTTT. Residues: CSASRAGGNSPLHF.

The table lists this clonotype with many counts. The rearrangement uses TRBV5-1 and TRBJ2-1; weak D call: TRBD1 (6 bases). CDR3 length: 14 residues. V was cut by 5 bases and J by 6 bases, with 15 bases left in between. The germline gives CDR1 SGHRS, CDR2 YFSETQ. The CDR3 nucleotides are TGCGCCAGCAGGCGTCCGGGACACCTCAATGAGCAGTTCTTC. Encoded protein: CASRRPGHLNEQFF.